These T cell receptor beta chains were read from a single sample in a study of T cells in Graves' hyperthyroidism and ophthalmopathy. TCRdb used MiXCR to reprocess the multiplex PCR reads, holding one entry per CDR3 protein. The table records approximately 370,000 distinct CDR3 sequences, about a sixth of them present only once. The sample was blood. These receptors were taken from a woman aged 25 to 45 with Graves' hyperthyroidism that later progressed to Graves' ophthalmopathy. The conserved cysteine and the conserved F or W are not part of the CDR3 here. Clone size is stated in some rows and not others, as once, few, many or a class when expanded.

-	TRBV9	TRBJ2-2	ASSVKRGSPNTGELF
-	TRBV12-3/TRBV12-4	TRBJ1-5	ASSLSSGQGRYQPQH
few	TRBV7-9	TRBJ2-3	ASSPSRVSGGDTQY
many	TRBV24-1	TRBJ1-5	ATSDTRQENSNQPQH
-	TRBV28	TRBJ1-1	ASSLRGRWTEAF
many	TRBV29-1	TRBJ2-3	SVTGTGLTDTQY
few	TRBV12-5	TRBJ1-2	ASGLDSQRMS
-	TRBV6-2/TRBV6-3	TRBJ2-1	ASSLEGTRGGEQF
once	TRBV7-9	TRBJ2-5	ASSQSELAETQY
many	TRBV4-2	TRBJ1-1	ASSQVGTDTEAF
many	TRBV28	TRBJ1-1	ASSLPRGAMNTEAF
many	TRBV27	TRBJ2-3	ASSFIYGSARADTQY
-	TRBV12-3/TRBV12-4	TRBJ1-1	ASSLRVWDTEAF
-	TRBV2	TRBJ1-2	ASSGARTAYGYT
many	TRBV7-9	TRBJ2-1	ASSLAGGAYNEQF
-	TRBV6-1	TRBJ1-3	ASSPGDRGSRNTIY
many	TRBV12-3/TRBV12-4	TRBJ2-3	ASITGSRTDTQY
many	TRBV2	TRBJ1-6	ASAGQGQNSPLH
many	TRBV27	TRBJ2-1	ASRTGFGLPTYNEQF
-	TRBV12-3/TRBV12-4	TRBJ2-1	ASSPPGGGTRLGNEQF
-	TRBV18	TRBJ1-4	ASSPSRDVPSEKLF
-	TRBV12-3/TRBV12-4	TRBJ2-2	ASSLPRSTGELF
many	TRBV3-1	TRBJ2-1	ASSQETLPGNEQF
-	TRBV10-3	TRBJ2-7	ATARGGEYEQY
many	TRBV12-3/TRBV12-4	TRBJ2-3	ASSSGTATSTDTQY
few	TRBV27	TRBJ2-3	ASRPSGGTDTQY
many	TRBV7-8	TRBJ2-5	ASSLAGTAGETQY
-	TRBV4-1	TRBJ2-1	ASSKRTSDSSHEQF
many	TRBV5-1	TRBJ2-1	ASRHRQGPNEQF
many	TRBV27	TRBJ2-7	ASKRETAAGEQY
many	TRBV7-9	TRBJ2-3	ASSPKTGAGSDHTQY
many	TRBV29-1	TRBJ1-1	SIQNRVGTEAF